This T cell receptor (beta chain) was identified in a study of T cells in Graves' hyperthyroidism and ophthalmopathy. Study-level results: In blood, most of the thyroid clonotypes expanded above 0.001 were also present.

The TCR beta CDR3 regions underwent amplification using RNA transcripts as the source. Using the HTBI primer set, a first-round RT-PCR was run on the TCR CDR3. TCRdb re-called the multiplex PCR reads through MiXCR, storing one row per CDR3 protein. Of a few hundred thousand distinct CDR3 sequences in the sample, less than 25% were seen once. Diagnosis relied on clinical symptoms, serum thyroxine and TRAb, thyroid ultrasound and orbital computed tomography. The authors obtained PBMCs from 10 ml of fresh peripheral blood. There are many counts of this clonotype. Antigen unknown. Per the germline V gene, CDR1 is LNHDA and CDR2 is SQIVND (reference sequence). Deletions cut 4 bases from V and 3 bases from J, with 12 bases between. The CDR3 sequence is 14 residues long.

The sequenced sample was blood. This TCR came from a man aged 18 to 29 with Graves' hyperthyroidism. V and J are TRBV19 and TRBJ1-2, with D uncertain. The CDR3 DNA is TGTGCCAGTAGTAGGAACCCCCGCTACTATGGCTACACCTTC. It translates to CASSRNPRYYGYTF.